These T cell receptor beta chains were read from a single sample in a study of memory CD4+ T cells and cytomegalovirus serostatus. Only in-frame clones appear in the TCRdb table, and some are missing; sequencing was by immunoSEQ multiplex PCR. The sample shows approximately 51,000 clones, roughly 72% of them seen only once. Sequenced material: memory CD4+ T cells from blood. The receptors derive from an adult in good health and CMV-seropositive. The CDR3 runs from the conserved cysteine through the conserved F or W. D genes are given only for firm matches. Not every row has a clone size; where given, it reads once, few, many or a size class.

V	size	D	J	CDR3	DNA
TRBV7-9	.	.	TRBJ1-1	CASSSPGRGTEAFF	TGTGCCAGCAGCTCCCCAGGCCGTGGGACTGAAGCTTTCTTT
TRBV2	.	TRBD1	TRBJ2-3	CARSTGTGDTQYF	TGTGCCCGCTCGACAGGGACCGGGGATACGCAGTATTTT
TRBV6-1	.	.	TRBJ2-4	CASSEDRNIQYF	TGTGCCAGCAGCGAGGACAGAAACATTCAGTACTTC
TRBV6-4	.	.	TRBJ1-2	CASSGGLTYGYTF	TGTGCCAGCAGTGGCGGGCTAACATATGGCTACACCTTC
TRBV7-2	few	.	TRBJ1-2	CASSLAGDHYTF	TGTGCCAGCAGCTTAGCGGGCGATCACTACACCTTC
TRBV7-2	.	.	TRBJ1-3	CASSLTWHSGNTIYF	TGTGCCAGCAGCCTGACCTGGCATTCTGGAAACACCATATATTTT
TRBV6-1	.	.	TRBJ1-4	CASTRGTTNEKLFF	TGTGCCAGCACTAGGGGAACAACTAATGAAAAACTGTTTTTT
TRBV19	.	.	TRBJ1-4	CASSIDSVGRKLFF	TGTGCCAGTAGTATAGATTCAGTCGGACGAAAACTGTTTTTT
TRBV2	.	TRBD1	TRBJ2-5	CASSVRTGGETQYF	TGTGCCAGCAGTGTAAGGACAGGGGGGGAGACCCAGTACTTC
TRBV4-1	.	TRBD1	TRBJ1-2	CASSQDWSTGSYYGYTF	TGCGCCAGCAGCCAAGATTGGTCGACAGGGAGCTATTATGGCTACACCTTC
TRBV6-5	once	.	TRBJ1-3	CASLWGETGNTIYF	TGTGCTTCTCTCTGGGGGGAAACTGGAAACACCATATATTTT
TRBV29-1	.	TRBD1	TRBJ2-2	CSGGQGGSGELFF	TGCAGCGGAGGACAGGGGGGATCCGGGGAGCTGTTTTTT
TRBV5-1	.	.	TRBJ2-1	CASSLVLGDEQFF	TGCGCCAGCAGCTTGGTTCTAGGGGATGAGCAGTTCTTC
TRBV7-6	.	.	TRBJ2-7	CASSPFTGSFYEQYF	TGTGCCAGCAGCCCATTCACAGGGTCATTCTACGAGCAGTACTTC
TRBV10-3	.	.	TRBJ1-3	CAISEAGSGNTIYF	TGTGCCATCAGTGAGGCGGGCTCTGGAAACACCATATATTTT
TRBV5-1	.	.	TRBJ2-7	CASSLSQGRGEQYF	TGCGCCAGCAGCTTGTCGCAGGGTAGGGGCGAGCAGTACTTC
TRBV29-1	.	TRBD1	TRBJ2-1	CSVSGTGSDNEQFF	TGCAGCGTTTCCGGGACAGGGAGCGACAATGAGCAGTTCTTC
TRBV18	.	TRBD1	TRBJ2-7	CASSRQGNDEQYF	TGTGCCAGCTCACGACAGGGGAACGACGAGCAGTACTTC
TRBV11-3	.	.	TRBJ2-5	CASSLSYQETQYF	TGTGCCAGCAGCTTATCTTACCAAGAGACCCAGTACTTC
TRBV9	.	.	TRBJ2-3	CASSMRQLTSTDTQYF	TGTGCCAGCAGCATGCGACAGCTTACTAGCACAGATACGCAGTATTTT
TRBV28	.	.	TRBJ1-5	CASSLSQDGGEQPQHF	TGTGCCAGCAGTTTATCCCAGGATGGGGGGGAACAGCCCCAGCATTTT
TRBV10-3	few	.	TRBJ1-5	CAISEGAGDQPQHF	TGTGCCATCAGTGAGGGCGCGGGGGATCAGCCCCAGCATTTT